The clone carrying this T cell receptor beta chain appeared a few times. Antigen: not known. The data were obtained in a study of shared clonotypes between healthy human individuals. Study-wide context: Each donor's CD4 naive and CD4 memory cells filled three plates apiece, CD8 naive two, and CD8 memory one. Study-level points and caveats: Clonotypes that were shared across four donors made up roughly 5.2% of naive CD4 clonotypes.

Both subsets, CD45RA+ naive and CD45RA-negative memory, were split from the CD4+ cells. It was across several immunoSEQ plates that each subset's genomic DNA was evenly split. Assay: immunoSEQ multiplex PCR; the TCRdb copy retains only in-frame clones and omits some. This sample yields about 1 million clones, of which approximately 76% are seen a single time; around 1.5% belongs to the top ten. CDR3 size: 13 residues. The germline V gene has CDR1 SGHKS and CDR2 YYEKEE (reference sequence). With 3 bases removed from V and 0 bases from J, the gap between germline ends came to 6 bases. The source of this sequence is a young man in good health. The J gene is TRBJ1-1, the V gene TRBV5-5; no clear D. Sequenced material: memory CD4+ T cells sorted from blood. Described subset: CD45RA-negative fraction. DNA of the CDR3: TGTGCCAGCAGCTCCTCAATGAACACTGAAGCTTTCTTT. This gives the protein CASSSSMNTEAFF.